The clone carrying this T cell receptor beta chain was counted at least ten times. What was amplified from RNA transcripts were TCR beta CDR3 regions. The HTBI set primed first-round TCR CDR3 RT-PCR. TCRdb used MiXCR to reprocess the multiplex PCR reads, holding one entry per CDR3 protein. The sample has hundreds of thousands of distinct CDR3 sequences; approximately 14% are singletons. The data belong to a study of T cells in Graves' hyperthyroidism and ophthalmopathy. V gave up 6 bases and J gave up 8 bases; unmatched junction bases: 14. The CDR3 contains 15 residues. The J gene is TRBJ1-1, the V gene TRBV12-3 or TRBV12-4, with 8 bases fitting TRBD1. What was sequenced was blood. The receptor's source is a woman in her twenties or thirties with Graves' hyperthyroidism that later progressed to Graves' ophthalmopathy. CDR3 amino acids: CASSPTGQGPHEAFF. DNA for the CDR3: TGTGCCAGCAGCCCTACTGGACAGGGACCCCACGAAGCTTTCTTT.